This T cell receptor beta chain appears in the sequencing data of a study of cytomegalovirus exposure and HLA in healthy donors. This PCR relied on a set of 60 Vbeta primers and 13 Jbeta primers. Profiled with immunoSEQ multiplex PCR; TCRdb holds only in-frame clones, not every one. Here the sample spans approximately 130,000 clones, around 83% being singletons. This CDR3 is 14 amino acids long. CDR1 and CDR2 from the germline V gene are MDHEN and SYDVKM. V shed 4 bases and J shed 1 base, with 10 bases lying between them. This receptor was taken from a woman between 50 and 59 years old in good health and CMV-seropositive. This chain joins TRBV28 and TRBJ1-1; no firm D call. The specimen sequenced was PBMCs. Written as DNA, the CDR3 is TGTGCCAGCAGTTCACCCAGTGCGAACACTGAAGCTTTCTTT. Its protein product is CASSSPSANTEAFF.